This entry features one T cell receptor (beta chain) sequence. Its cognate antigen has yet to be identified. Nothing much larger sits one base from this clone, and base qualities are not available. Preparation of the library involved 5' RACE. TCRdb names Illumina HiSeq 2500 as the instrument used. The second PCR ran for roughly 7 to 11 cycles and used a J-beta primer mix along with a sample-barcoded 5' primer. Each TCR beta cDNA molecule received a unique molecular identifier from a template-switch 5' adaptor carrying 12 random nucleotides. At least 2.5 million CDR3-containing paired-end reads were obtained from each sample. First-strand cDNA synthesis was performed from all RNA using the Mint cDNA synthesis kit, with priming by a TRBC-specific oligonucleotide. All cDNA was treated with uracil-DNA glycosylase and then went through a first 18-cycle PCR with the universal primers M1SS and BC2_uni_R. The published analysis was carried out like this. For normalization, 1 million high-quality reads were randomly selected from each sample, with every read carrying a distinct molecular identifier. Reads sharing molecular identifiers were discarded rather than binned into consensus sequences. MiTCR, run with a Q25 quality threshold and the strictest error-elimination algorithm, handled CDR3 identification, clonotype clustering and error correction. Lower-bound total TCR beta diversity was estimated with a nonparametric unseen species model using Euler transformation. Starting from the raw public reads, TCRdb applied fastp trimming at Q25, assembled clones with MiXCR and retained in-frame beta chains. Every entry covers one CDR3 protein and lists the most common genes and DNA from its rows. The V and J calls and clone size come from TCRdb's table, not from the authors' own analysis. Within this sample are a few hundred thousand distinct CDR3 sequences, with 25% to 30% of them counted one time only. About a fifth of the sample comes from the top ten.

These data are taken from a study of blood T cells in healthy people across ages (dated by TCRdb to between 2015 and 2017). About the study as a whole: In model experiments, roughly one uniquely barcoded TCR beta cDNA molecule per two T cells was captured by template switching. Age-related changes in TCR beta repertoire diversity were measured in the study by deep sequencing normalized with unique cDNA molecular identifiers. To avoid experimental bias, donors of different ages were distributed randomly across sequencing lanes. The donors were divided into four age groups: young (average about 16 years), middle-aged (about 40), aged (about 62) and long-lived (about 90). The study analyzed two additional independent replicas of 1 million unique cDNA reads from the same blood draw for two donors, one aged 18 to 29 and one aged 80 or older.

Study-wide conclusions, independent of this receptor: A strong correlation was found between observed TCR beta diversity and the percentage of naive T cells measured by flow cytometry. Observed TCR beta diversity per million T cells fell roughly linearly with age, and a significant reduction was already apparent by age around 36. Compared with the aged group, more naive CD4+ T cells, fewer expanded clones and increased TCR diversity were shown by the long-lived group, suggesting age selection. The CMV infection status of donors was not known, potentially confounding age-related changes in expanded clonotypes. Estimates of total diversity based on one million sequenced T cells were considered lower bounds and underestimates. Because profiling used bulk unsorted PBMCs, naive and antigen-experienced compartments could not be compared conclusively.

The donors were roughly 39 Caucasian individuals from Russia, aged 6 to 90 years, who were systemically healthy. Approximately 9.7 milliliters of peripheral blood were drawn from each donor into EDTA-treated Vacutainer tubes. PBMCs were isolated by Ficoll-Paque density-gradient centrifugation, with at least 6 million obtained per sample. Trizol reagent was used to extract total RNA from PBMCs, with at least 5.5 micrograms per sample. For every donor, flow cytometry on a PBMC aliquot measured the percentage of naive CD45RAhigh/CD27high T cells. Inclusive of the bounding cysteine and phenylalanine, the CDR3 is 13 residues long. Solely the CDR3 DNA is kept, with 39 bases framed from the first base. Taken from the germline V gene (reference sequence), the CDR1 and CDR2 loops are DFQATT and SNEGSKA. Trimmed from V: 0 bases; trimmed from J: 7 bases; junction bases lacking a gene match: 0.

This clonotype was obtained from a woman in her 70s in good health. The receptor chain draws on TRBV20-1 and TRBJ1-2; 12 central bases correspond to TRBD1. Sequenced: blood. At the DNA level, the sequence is TGCAGTGCTAGAGAGGGACAGGGGGCTGGCTACACCTTC. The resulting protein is CSAREGQGAGYTF.